This T cell receptor (beta chain) was retrieved from a study of beta chain features in type 1 diabetes. The CDR3 extends over 11 amino acids. V lost 9 bases to trimming and J lost 6 bases; unmatched junction nucleotides: 2. CDR1 and CDR2 (germline): SGHTA, FQGNSA. This clone was observed a handful of times. Its antigen is undetermined. Sorting based on CD45RO/CCR7/CD25/CD127/CD95/CD27 separated CD4+ naive, central memory, regulatory and stem cell-like memory cells. Whole-study results and caveats: Sequencing of cDNA might inflate the share of cells that strongly express TCR. More deletions and fewer insertions at VDJ junctions were seen in type 1 diabetes patients. Within patients, naive, central memory and Treg TCRB repertoires seemed more similar than within healthy donors.

Of the isolated RNA, all was reverse transcribed, and so the sequenced material was expressed TCRB transcripts. This table comes from immunoSEQ multiplex PCR, and its TCRdb copy is limited to in-frame clones, with some not included. The top ten clones hold about 0.45% of a sample with 15,000 to 20,000 clones, around 50% of them seen once. V usage is TRBV7-2 and J usage is TRBJ2-3; 8 bases are shared with TRBD2. Sequenced input: stem cell memory CD4+ T cells from blood. This TCR was recovered from a man aged 18 to 35 in good health. The CDR3: CASASGDTQYF. The CDR3 bases are TGTGCCAGTGCTAGCGGGGATACGCAGTATTTT. The entire variable domain, with the rest obtained from reference TRBV7-2 and TRBJ2-3, is as follows: GAGVSQSPSNKVTEKGKDVELRCDPISGHTALYWYRQSLGQGLEFLIYFQGNSAPDKSGLPSDRFSAERTGGSVSTLTIQRTQQEDSAVYLCASASGDTQYFGPGTRLTVL.